A selection of T cell receptor beta chains follows, all from one sample in a study of T cell responses to AZD1222 COVID-19 vaccine. Assay used: immunoSEQ multiplex PCR; TCRdb lists only in-frame clones, some missing. The data show roughly 140,000 clones, with about 87% seen just once and 3% to 4% held by the top ten. Sequences were derived from peripheral blood, sampled on day 0 of MenACWY control vaccination. These receptors were collected from an adult in good health. Each CDR3 is given with its conserved first and last residue. The D gene is left open where the match is weak. Size values are once, few and many counts, or a class for expanded clones, and some rows have none.

NA	NA	TRBV11-1	TRBJ1-6	14	TGTGCCAGCAGCGGGGGAGGGAGTAATTCACCCCTCCACTTT	CASSGGGSNSPLHF
NA	NA	TRBV21-1	TRBJ2-3	14	TGTGCCAGCAGCAAACCGGGGACCTCGAATACGCAGTATTTT	CASSKPGTSNTQYF
NA	few	TRBV15	TRBJ2-1	13	TGTGCCACCAGCAGAGTAGTTGACGGTGAGCAGTTCTTC	CATSRVVDGEQFF
TRBD1	once	TRBV19	TRBJ1-1	14	TGTGCCAGTAGAGATGGGCCCGGGACAGGTGAAGCTTTCTTT	CASRDGPGTGEAFF
TRBD1	NA	TRBV10-3	TRBJ1-2	14	TGTGCCATCAGTGACGGACAGGGATTCTATGGCTACACCTTC	CAISDGQGFYGYTF
NA	once	TRBV7-9	TRBJ2-1	13	TGTGCCAGCCTCGTCGCGGGGTTCTATGAGCAGTTCTTC	CASLVAGFYEQFF
NA	NA	TRBV7-3	TRBJ2-5	15	TGTGCCAGCAGCCAGTTTAGAGGGGGAGGAGAGACCCAGTACTTC	CASSQFRGGGETQYF
TRBD2	NA	TRBV11-2	TRBJ2-5	15	TGTGCCAGCAGCTTACTGCGGGGGGCCAAGGAGACCCAGTACTTC	CASSLLRGAKETQYF
NA	NA	TRBV19	TRBJ2-7	15	TGTGCCAGTAGTGCCTATAGGGGCCCGGTCTACGAGCAGTACTTC	CASSAYRGPVYEQYF
NA	NA	TRBV19	TRBJ2-3	14	TGTGCCAGTACCATTTCCCGGACGGGCGATACGCAGTATTTT	CASTISRTGDTQYF
TRBD1	medium-sized	TRBV6-6	TRBJ1-5	15	TGTGCCAGCAGTTACCAAGGACAGGGTAATCAGCCCCAGCATTTT	CASSYQGQGNQPQHF
NA	NA	TRBV18	TRBJ2-5	14	TGTGCCAGCTCACCGGACTCCCTCCGGGAGACCCAGTACTTC	CASSPDSLRETQYF
NA	once	TRBV10-2	TRBJ2-7	13	TGCGCCAGCAATAGACAGGCGAACTACGAGCAGTACTTC	CASNRQANYEQYF
NA	NA	TRBV19	TRBJ2-6	17	TGTGCCAGTAGTATAGATTTGGCTCTCTCTGGGGCCAACGTCCTGACTTTC	CASSIDLALSGANVLTF
NA	NA	TRBV6-5	TRBJ2-1	16	TGTGCCAGCAGTTACTCGGGGGCGAACTGGGGTAGTGAGCAGTTCTTC	CASSYSGANWGSEQFF